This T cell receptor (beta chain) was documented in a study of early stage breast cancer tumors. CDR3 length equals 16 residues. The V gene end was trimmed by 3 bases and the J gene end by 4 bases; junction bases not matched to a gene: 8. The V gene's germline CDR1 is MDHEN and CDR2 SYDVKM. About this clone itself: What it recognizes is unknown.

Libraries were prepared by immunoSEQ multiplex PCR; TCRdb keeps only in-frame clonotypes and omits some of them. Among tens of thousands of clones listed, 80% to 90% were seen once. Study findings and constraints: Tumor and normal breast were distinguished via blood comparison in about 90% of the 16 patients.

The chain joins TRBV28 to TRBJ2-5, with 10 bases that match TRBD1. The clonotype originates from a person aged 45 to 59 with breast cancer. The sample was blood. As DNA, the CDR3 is TGTGCCAGCAGTTTGGTGGACAGGGGGTTTGGAGAGACCCAGTACTTC. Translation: CASSLVDRGFGETQYF.